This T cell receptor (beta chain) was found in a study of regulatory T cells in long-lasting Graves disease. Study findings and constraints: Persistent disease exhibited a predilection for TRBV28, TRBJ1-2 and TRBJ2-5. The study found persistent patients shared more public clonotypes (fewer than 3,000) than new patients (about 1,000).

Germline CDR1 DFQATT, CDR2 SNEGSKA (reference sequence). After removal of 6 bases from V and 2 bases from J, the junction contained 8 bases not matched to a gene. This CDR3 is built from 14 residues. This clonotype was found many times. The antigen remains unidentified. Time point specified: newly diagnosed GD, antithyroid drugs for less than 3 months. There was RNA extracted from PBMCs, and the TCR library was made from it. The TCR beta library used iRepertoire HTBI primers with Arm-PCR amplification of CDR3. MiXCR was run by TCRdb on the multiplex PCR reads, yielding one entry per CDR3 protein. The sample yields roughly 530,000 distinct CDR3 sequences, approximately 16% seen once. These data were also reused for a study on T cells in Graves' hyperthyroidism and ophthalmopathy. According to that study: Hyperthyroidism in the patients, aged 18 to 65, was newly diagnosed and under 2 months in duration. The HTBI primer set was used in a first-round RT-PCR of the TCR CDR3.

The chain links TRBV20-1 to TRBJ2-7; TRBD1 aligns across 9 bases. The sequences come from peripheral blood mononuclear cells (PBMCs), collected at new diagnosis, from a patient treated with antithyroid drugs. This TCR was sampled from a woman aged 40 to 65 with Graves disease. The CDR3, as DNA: TGCAGTGCAAATACCGGGACAGGGACCTACGAGCAGTACTTC. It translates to CSANTGTGTYEQYF.